The rows below give T cell receptor beta chains drawn from one sample of a study of PD-L1 blockade in urothelial cancer. Sequencing used immunoSEQ multiplex PCR; TCRdb keeps in-frame clones, though not all of them. The table has tens of thousands of clones, roughly 89% seen once; the top ten hold 2% to 2.5%. This specimen was PBMCs, taken around atezolizumab (anti-PD-L1) treatment. Receptor source: a man between 60 and 75 years old with urothelial cancer. Both conserved end residues are part of each CDR3. Fields, in order: clone size, V gene, J gene, D gene, CDR3 DNA, CDR3 protein. D genes are given only for firm matches. Size values are once, few and many counts, or a class for expanded clones, and some rows have none.

clone size: few; V gene: TRBV6-6; J gene: TRBJ2-7; D gene: TRBD2; CDR3 DNA: TGTGCCAGCAGTGGCAGTAGCGGGGGGACCTACGAGCAGTACTTC; CDR3 protein: CASSGSSGGTYEQYF
clone size: .; V gene: TRBV15; J gene: TRBJ1-5; D gene: TRBD1; CDR3 DNA: TGTGCCACCAGCAGAGGGGGGACAGGGGGAAGGGACAATCAGCCCCAGCATTTT; CDR3 protein: CATSRGGTGGRDNQPQHF
clone size: once; V gene: TRBV5-4; J gene: TRBJ2-3; D gene: TRBD2; CDR3 DNA: TGTGCCAGCAGCTTTCGCGGACTAGGCGAAGGGGTGCAGTATTTT; CDR3 protein: CASSFRGLGEGVQYF
clone size: .; V gene: TRBV18; J gene: TRBJ1-5; D gene: TRBD1; CDR3 DNA: TGTGCCAGCTCACGAGAGGACAGGGTCGGTCAGCCCCAGCATTTT; CDR3 protein: CASSREDRVGQPQHF
clone size: few; V gene: TRBV27; J gene: TRBJ2-4; D gene: .; CDR3 DNA: TGTGCCAGCAGTCAACTAGGACTAGCCAAAAACATTCAGTACTTC; CDR3 protein: CASSQLGLAKNIQYF
clone size: few; V gene: TRBV9; J gene: TRBJ2-7; D gene: .; CDR3 DNA: TGTGCCAGCAGCCCAACCCCTGGAGGGGTCGACGAGCAGTACTTC; CDR3 protein: CASSPTPGGVDEQYF
clone size: few; V gene: TRBV19; J gene: TRBJ2-7; D gene: TRBD2; CDR3 DNA: TGTGCCAGTATCATATCCCCGAGAGGCGGGAGGTCCCCGGGTGAGCAGTACTTC; CDR3 protein: CASIISPRGGRSPGEQYF
clone size: .; V gene: TRBV5-1; J gene: TRBJ2-1; D gene: TRBD2; CDR3 DNA: TGCGCCAGCAGCTTGAGCGGGGCCTCCTTCAATGAGCAGTTCTTC; CDR3 protein: CASSLSGASFNEQFF
clone size: .; V gene: TRBV6-1; J gene: TRBJ1-2; D gene: .; CDR3 DNA: TGTGCCAGCGTATATACGTCTTCACCGGGCTATGGCTACACCTTC; CDR3 protein: CASVYTSSPGYGYTF
clone size: .; V gene: TRBV6-1; J gene: TRBJ1-5; D gene: TRBD1; CDR3 DNA: TGTGCCAGCAGTGAGCCTCCGGGACAGGGGGCCGCGAAGGATCAGCCCCAGCATTTT; CDR3 protein: CASSEPPGQGAAKDQPQHF
clone size: .; V gene: TRBV30; J gene: TRBJ1-4; D gene: TRBD1; CDR3 DNA: TGTGCCTGGATTCTAGGGAAGGGACAGGGAGTTGGGGAAAAACTGTTTTTT; CDR3 protein: CAWILGKGQGVGEKLFF
clone size: .; V gene: TRBV19; J gene: TRBJ2-3; D gene: .; CDR3 DNA: TGTGCCAGTAATCAGGGCCCCTGGACAGATACGCAGTATTTT; CDR3 protein: CASNQGPWTDTQYF
clone size: .; V gene: TRBV6-5; J gene: TRBJ1-2; D gene: TRBD1; CDR3 DNA: TGTGCCAGCAGTTACTCGGTAGGGGGCCACAATGGCTACACCTTC; CDR3 protein: CASSYSVGGHNGYTF
clone size: .; V gene: TRBV21-1; J gene: TRBJ1-1; D gene: .; CDR3 DNA: TGTGCCAGCAGCAAAGAGGACAGTCGGAACACTGAAGCTTTCTTT; CDR3 protein: CASSKEDSRNTEAFF
clone size: .; V gene: TRBV10-3; J gene: TRBJ2-6; D gene: .; CDR3 DNA: TGTGCCATCAGTACTACAGGGGGGGGAAACTCTGGGGCCAACGTCCTGACTTTC; CDR3 protein: CAISTTGGGNSGANVLTF
clone size: .; V gene: TRBV10-3; J gene: TRBJ1-1; D gene: .; CDR3 DNA: TGTGCCACCCGGTTCCAGAACACTGAAGCTTTCTTT; CDR3 protein: CATRFQNTEAFF